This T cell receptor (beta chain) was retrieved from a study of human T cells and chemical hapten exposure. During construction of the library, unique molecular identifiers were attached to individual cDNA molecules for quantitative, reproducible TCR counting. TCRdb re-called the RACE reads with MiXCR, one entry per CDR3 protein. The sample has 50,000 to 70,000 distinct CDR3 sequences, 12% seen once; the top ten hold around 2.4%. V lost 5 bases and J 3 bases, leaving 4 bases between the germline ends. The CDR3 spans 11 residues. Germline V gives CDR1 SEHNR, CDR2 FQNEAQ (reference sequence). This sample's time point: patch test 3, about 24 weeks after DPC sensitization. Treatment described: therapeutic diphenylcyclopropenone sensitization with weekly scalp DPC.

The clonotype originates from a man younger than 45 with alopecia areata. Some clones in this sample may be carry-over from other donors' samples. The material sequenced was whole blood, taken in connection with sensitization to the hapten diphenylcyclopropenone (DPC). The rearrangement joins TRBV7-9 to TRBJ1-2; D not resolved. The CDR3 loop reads CASSNYYGYTF. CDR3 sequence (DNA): TGTGCCAGCAGCAATTACTATGGCTACACCTTC.